One sample yielded the 8 T cell receptor beta chains listed below, sequenced in a study of tumor-infiltrating lymphocytes in localized non-small cell lung cancer. TCRdb's table, derived via immunoSEQ multiplex PCR, lists solely in-frame clones and lacks some. Of around 3,000 clones listed, approximately 70% were seen once; the top ten hold approximately 17%. Sequencing was carried out using uninvolved lung tissue not adjacent to the tumor. All receptors come from a human donor with non-small cell lung cancer.

The chain carries TRBV6-5 and TRBJ1-1; weak D call: TRBD1 (6 bases). Germline CDR1 is MNHEY and CDR2 is SVGAGI. CDR3 size: 12 residues. Trimming pared 10 bases from V and 4 bases from J, leaving 13 bases between. CDR3: CATDTGSTEAFF. The CDR3 coding sequence is TGTGCCACCGATACAGGGTCCACTGAAGCTTTCTTT.

The V call is TRBV10-3, the J call TRBJ2-1; 9 bases map to TRBD2. J gave up 1 base and V 0 bases, and 1 base lay outside the gene matches. The CDR3 totals 16 residues. The V gene's germline CDR1 is ENHRY and CDR2 SYGVKD. The CDR3 loop reads CAISESTSGSYNEQFF. CDR3 sequence (DNA): TGTGCCATCAGTGAGTCGACTAGCGGTTCCTACAATGAGCAGTTCTTC.

This chain uses TRBV4-3 with TRBJ1-1; unclear D gene. V was clipped by 5 bases and J by 5 bases, with 15 bases between them. Germline V lookup: CDR1 LGHNA, CDR2 YSLEER. The CDR3 spans 14 residues. The CDR3 bases are TGCGCCAGCAGCTCAAGGAGTCTGGGTACTGAAGCTTTCTTT. It translates to CASSSRSLGTEAFF.

V and J are TRBV7-6 and TRBJ1-2, with D unresolved. The germline gives CDR1 SGHVS, CDR2 FNYEAQ. CDR3 size: 14 residues. Trimming shortened V by 5 bases and J by 8 bases, and 18 bases separated the two germline ends. In DNA, the CDR3 is TGTGCCAGCAGCGCTCTTCTCTCCGGGGAGGGCTACACCTTC. Its translation: CASSALLSGEGYTF.

A word on this clone: One junction end does not reproduce the germline sequence, and a read error may be involved. The chain uses TRBV27 and TRBJ2-4; 11 nucleotides line up with TRBD1. Germline V gene sequence: CDR1 MNHEY, CDR2 SMNVEV (reference sequence). The CDR3 is 13 amino acids. CDR3 bases: TGTGCCAGCAGTTTGGGGACAGGGGGAAGGTTGGACTTC. This translates into CASSLGTGGRLDF.

This clone was found once. This sequence joins TRBV7-9 and TRBJ2-7, with D perhaps matching TRBD1 (6 bases). This CDR3 is built from 17 residues. CDR1 and CDR2 from the germline V gene are SEHNR and FQNEAQ (reference sequence). Trimming pared 1 base from V and 2 bases from J, leaving 18 bases between. The CDR3: CASSLEGVATFTYEQYF. CDR3 sequence (DNA): TGTGCCAGCAGCTTAGAGGGGGTCGCAACTTTTACCTACGAGCAGTACTTC.

The chain is built from TRBV29-1 and TRBJ2-5; D is perhaps TRBD1 (6 bases). The DNA end is more similar to TRBJ2-7, so the J call may be wrong. CDR1 is SQVTM, CDR2 ANQGSEA, per germline. The CDR3 is 12 amino acids. As DNA, the CDR3 is TGCAGCGTCCTCAGGGGCACCTACGAGCAGTACTTC. Translating it yields CSVLRGTYEQYF.

The chain couples TRBV27 to TRBJ2-5; 9 nucleotides agree with TRBD1. Germline loops: CDR1 MNHEY, CDR2 SMNVEV (reference sequence). The CDR3 extends over 15 amino acids. After removal of 0 bases from V and 5 bases from J, the junction contained 4 bases not matched to a gene. This chain's CDR3 is CASSLSHRGRETQYF. The CDR3 bases are TGTGCCAGCAGTTTATCTCACAGGGGGCGGGAGACCCAGTACTTC.